This section outlines one TCR beta chain sequence together with its context. Under the authors' procedure: Estimation of nucleated cell counts relied on the amplification of reference gene primers. Sequencing was performed with immunoSEQ multiplex PCR; in TCRdb, only in-frame clones are kept and a portion is missing. V, J and clone size reflect that table, while D and trimming were determined from the DNA. There are fewer than 150,000 clones in the sample; about four fifths occur only once, and about 2% lies in the top ten. The record originates from a study of blood T cell repertoires in COVID-19. In the study overall: COVID-19 samples, acute and convalescent, were from the United States, Italy and Spain. Sources were T cells, B-cell-depleted T cells, or PBMCs; the material itself was cDNA or gDNA.

V lost 3 bases, J lost 4 bases, and 16 bases lay in between. Germline-derived CDR1 and CDR2 are SGHKS and YYEKEE (reference sequence). The CDR3 loop spans 15 amino acids. This clonotype was sampled from a man between 65 and 85 years old with acute or convalescent COVID-19. V gene TRBV5-5 combines with J gene TRBJ2-5, with D perhaps TRBD1 (6 bases). Material: peripheral blood. CDR3 nucleotides: TGTGCCAGCAGCTCCCGTTACAGGGAGAGAGAGACCCAGTACTTC. Residues: CASSSRYRERETQYF.